This TCR beta chain was identified during a study of shared T cell receptors in the human thymus. Germline lookup yields CDR1 GTSNPN and CDR2 SVGIG (reference sequence). The CDR3 spans 17 residues. V gave up 2 bases and J gave up 7 bases; unmatched junction bases: 15. TCRdb keeps only in-frame clones here, not all; method: immunoSEQ multiplex PCR. This sample has some 720,000 clones; around nine tenths occur once, and the top ten carry about 0.01%. These records were also assigned to another study, of human thymus T cells. That source adds: The donor group consisted of healthy Finnish infants who were having corrective surgery for congenital heart defects. Resections from corrective heart surgery supplied the thymus tissue. Gene usage for V and J segments appeared biased in thymic and blood repertoires. Thymic repertoires from unrelated individuals overlapped highly, related research reported.

This clonotype was sampled from a boy under two years old with a congenital heart defect. The chain joins TRBV30 to TRBJ1-5, with 9 bases lining up with TRBD1. Specimen: thymocytes. CDR3 coding DNA: TGTGCCTGGAGTCCTAACCAGGGACAGGGTTCAGGGCAGCCCCAGCATTTT. Its protein is CAWSPNQGQGSGQPQHF.